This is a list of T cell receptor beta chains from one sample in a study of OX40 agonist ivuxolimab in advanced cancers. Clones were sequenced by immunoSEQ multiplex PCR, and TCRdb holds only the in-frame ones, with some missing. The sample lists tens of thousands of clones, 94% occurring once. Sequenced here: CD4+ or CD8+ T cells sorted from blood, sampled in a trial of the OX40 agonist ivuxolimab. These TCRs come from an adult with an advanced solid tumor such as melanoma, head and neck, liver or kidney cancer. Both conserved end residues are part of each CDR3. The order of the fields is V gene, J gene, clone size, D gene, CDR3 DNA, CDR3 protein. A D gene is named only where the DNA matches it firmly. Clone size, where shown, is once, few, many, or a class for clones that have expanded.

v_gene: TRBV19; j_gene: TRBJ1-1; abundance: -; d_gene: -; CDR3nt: TGTGCCAGTAGTATCGGTGGGTACACTGAAGCTTTCTTT; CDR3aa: CASSIGGYTEAFF
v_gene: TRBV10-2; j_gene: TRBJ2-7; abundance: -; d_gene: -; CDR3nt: TGCGCCAGTCTCCCACGAGGGTTTTCCGCCCACGAGCAGTACTTC; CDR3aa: CASLPRGFSAHEQYF
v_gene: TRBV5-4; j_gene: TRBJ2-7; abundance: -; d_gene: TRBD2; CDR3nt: TGTGCCAGCAGCTTACTAGCGGGGGGAGCCTACGAGCAGTACTTC; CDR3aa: CASSLLAGGAYEQYF
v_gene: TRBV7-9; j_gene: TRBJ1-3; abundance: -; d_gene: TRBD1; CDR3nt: TGTGCCAGCAGCTTATCTCAGACAGGGAGCTCTGGAAACACCATATATTTT; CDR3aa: CASSLSQTGSSGNTIYF
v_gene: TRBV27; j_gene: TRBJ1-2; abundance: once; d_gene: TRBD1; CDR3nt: TGTGCCAGCAGTCTAAGACAGGGCGACTTCTATGGCTACACCTTC; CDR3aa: CASSLRQGDFYGYTF
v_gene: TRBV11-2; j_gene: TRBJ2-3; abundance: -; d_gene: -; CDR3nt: TGTGCCAGCAGCTTAGAGACTCCGCCGCAGTATTTT; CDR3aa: CASSLETPPQYF
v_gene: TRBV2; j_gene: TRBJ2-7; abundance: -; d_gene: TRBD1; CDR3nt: TGTGCCAGCAGTGAACTCCCGGGACAGGATAAAGATTGGTACGAGCAGTACTTC; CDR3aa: CASSELPGQDKDWYEQYF
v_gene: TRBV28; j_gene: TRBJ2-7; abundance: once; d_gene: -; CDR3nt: TGTGCCAGCAGTTTGAAGGATTCCTACGAGCAGTACTTC; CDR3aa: CASSLKDSYEQYF
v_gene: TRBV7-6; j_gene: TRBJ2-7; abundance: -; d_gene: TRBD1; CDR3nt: TGTGCCAGCAGCAAAACCGGGACAGGAGCATACGAGCAGTACTTC; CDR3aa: CASSKTGTGAYEQYF
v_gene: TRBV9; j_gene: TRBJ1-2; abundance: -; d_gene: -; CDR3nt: TGTGCCAGCAGCGTAGACACAGGGTTCAACTATGGCTACACCTTC; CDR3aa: CASSVDTGFNYGYTF
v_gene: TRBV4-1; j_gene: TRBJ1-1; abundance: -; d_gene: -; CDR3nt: TGCGCCAGCAGCCAAGATTCTCTCAACACTGAAGCTTTCTTT; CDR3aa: CASSQDSLNTEAFF
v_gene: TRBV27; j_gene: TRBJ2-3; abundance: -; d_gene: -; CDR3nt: TGTGCCAGCCTAACGGTAGCTAGCGCAAGCACAGATACGCAGTATTTT; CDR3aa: CASLTVASASTDTQYF
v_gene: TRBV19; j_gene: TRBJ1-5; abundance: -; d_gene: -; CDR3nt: TGTGCCAGTAGTCTCGGACTCACACGGCCCCAGCATTTT; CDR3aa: CASSLGLTRPQHF
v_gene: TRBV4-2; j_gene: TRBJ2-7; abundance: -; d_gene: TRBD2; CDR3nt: TGTGCCAGCAGCCGGGGACTAGCGGCTTCCTACGAGCAGTACTTC; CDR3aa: CASSRGLAASYEQYF
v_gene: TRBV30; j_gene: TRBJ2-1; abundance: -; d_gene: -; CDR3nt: TGTGCCTGGAGTGTACGATCAGGCTACGTCTCCTTATTACTGTACAATGAGCAGTTCTTC; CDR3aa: CAWSVRSGYVSLLLYNEQFF
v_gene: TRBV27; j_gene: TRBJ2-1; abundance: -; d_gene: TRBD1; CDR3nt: TGTGCCAGCAGTTTGGCCGGGACAGGGGATTGGGAGCAGTTCTTC; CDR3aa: CASSLAGTGDWEQFF
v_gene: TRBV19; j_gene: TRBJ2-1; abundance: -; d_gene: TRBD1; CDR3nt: TGTGCCAGTAGTACCTCATGGGACAGGGTAAGAAATGAGCAGTTCTTC; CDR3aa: CASSTSWDRVRNEQFF
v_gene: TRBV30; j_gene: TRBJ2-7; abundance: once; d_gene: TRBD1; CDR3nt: TGTGCCTGGAGCGATACAGGGGATGGCGAGCAGTACTTC; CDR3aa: CAWSDTGDGEQYF
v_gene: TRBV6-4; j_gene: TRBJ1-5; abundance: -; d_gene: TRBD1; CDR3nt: TGTGCCAGCAGTGAAGGGACAGTCAGCGTCAATCAGCCCCAGCATTTT; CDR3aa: CASSEGTVSVNQPQHF
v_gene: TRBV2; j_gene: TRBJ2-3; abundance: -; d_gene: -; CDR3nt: TGTGCCAGCAGGAGGGGACACCTTAGCACAGATACGCAGTATTTT; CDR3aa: CASRRGHLSTDTQYF
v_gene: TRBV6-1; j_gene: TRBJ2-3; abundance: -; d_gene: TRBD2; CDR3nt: TGTGCCAGCAGTGACGGAGCGGGGGGGCTCCCAGATACGCAGTATTTT; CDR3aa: CASSDGAGGLPDTQYF
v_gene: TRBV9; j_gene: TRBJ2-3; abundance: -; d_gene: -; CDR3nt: TGTGCCAGCAGCGTAGGCGGGGTTGGCACAGATACGCAGTATTTT; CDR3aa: CASSVGGVGTDTQYF